This record looks at one T cell receptor (beta chain) sequence and its context. The antigen is not known. The sample originates from a study of post-analysis software for immune sequencing data. Study at large: Recorded disease courses covered relapsing-remitting, secondary progressive and progressive-relapsing multiple sclerosis. Some patients had no subtype annotation. Regarding the study as a whole: Several TRBV segments were more frequent in patients than controls; TRBV5-6, TRBV5-1 and TRBV20-1 belonged to this group. Multiple sclerosis was associated with a significant reduction in normalized Chao1 diversity relative to controls. Same-batch preparations were strongly co-clustered by F measure.

Between the trimmed V and J ends, which lost 5 bases and 3 bases, there was a span of 11 bases. The germline CDR1 and CDR2 sequences are SEHNR and FQNEAQ (reference sequence). The CDR3 spans 13 residues. Prepared TCR beta cDNA libraries contained unique molecular identifiers. Yield was approximately 500,000 cDNA molecules from about 0.94 to 9.7 million T cells. TCRdb ran MiXCR on the PCR reads and lists one entry per CDR3 protein. This table has roughly 800,000 distinct CDR3 sequences, about 32% appearing once. Sequencing was carried out using blood. This sequence originates from a girl under 18 with multiple sclerosis. The rearrangement uses TRBV7-9 and TRBJ2-7; D gene ambiguous. For the CDR3, the DNA is TGTGCCAGCAGCGAAAGCGAGGACTACGAGCAGTACTTC. Translation gives CASSESEDYEQYF.